The subject of this entry is one T cell receptor beta chain. Its antigen is unidentified. With 1 base removed from V and 13 bases from J, the gap between germline ends came to 12 bases. CDR3 length: 13 residues. CDR1 and CDR2 from the germline V gene are SGHDT and YYEEEE. The PCR had 60 Vbeta and 13 Jbeta primers. Original processing methods: About 11 million of the about 80 million unique TCR beta chains counted in a later analysis were shared. Libraries were prepared by immunoSEQ multiplex PCR; TCRdb keeps only in-frame clonotypes and omits some of them. V, J and clone size are taken as reported in that table, and D and trimming were inferred from the DNA itself. The sample yields 95,000 to 100,000 clones, 65% to 85% seen once. This entry comes from a study of cytomegalovirus exposure and HLA in healthy donors. For the study at large: Among the 300 to 500 genotyped donors, about 81% were placed in the Caucasian-associated ancestry cluster.

Study observations and caveats: A later analysis by the authors found several of the most significant clusters apparently linked to common viral pathogens. Upon later analysis, HLA-associated TCR beta chains proved more clonally expanded than other, equally common chains.

The chain employs TRBV5-6 and TRBJ1-6; D not certain. This receptor was identified in a woman between 40 and 55 years old in good health and CMV-seronegative. The sequenced material came from PBMCs. CDR3 sequence: CASSLNSAGPLHF. Written as DNA, the CDR3 is TGTGCCAGCAGCTTGAACTCTGCCGGTCCCCTCCACTTT.